This T cell receptor beta chain was obtained from a study of OX40 agonist ivuxolimab in advanced cancers. Sequencing was performed with immunoSEQ multiplex PCR; in TCRdb, only in-frame clones are kept and a portion is missing. The sample shows tens of thousands of clones, approximately 86% of them seen only once. V was trimmed by 7 bases and J by 6 bases, leaving 18 bases between them. This CDR3 region has 13 residues. Germline CDR1 is GTSNPN and CDR2 is SVGIG (reference sequence). Sample: CD4+ or CD8+ T cells sorted from blood, taken in a trial of the OX40 agonist ivuxolimab. This chain links TRBV30 with TRBJ1-2, with D tentatively TRBD1 (6 bases). This sequence originates from an adult with an advanced solid tumor such as melanoma, head and neck, liver or kidney cancer. CDR3 coding DNA: TGTGCCTTGGGGACCAGGGGCGGTGATGGCTACACCTTC. Amino acids: CALGTRGGDGYTF.